A selection of T cell receptor beta chains follows, all from one sample in a study of T cell repertoires in cytomegalovirus infection. Their antigens are not known. Via MiXCR, TCRdb re-called the reads, giving one row per CDR3 protein. The sample records 900,000 to 950,000 distinct CDR3 sequences, around 32% being singletons. The material sequenced was cultured CD8+ T cells from PBMCs, taken from culture after CMV antigen stimulation. Source of these receptors: a human donor in good health (CMV status not recorded). Some clones in this sample may be carry-over from other donors' samples. The conserved cysteine and the conserved F or W are not part of the CDR3 here. The D gene is left open where the match is weak.

TRBJ1-2 TRBV12-3/TRBV12-4 TRBD1 ASSLNRGAYGYT
TRBJ2-3 TRBV20-1 - SARVELDTQY
TRBJ1-5 TRBV27 - ASNGAAHSNQPQH
TRBJ2-7 TRBV15 - ATSRSRQAPSYEQY
TRBJ2-3 TRBV2 - ASLRYEDTQY
TRBJ2-7 TRBV18 TRBD1 ASSSSGTGAYEQY
TRBJ2-3 TRBV7-9 - ASNPDHPGDTQY
TRBJ1-2 TRBV27 - ASSDSLGYT
TRBJ2-7 TRBV25-1 - ASSEPEGLEQY
TRBJ2-2 TRBV27 - ASSLYTGTGELF
TRBJ1-5 TRBV12-5 - ASGLGDRFQPQH
TRBJ2-5 TRBV6-8 TRBD1 ASSDHTGASQETQY
TRBJ1-2 TRBV29-1 - SVYGELEANYGYT
TRBJ1-1 TRBV23-1 TRBD1 ATNLGQGYTEAF
TRBJ1-1 TRBV5-8 - ASSKNPGTEAF
TRBJ1-2 TRBV5-5 TRBD1 ASSYPGQGTDYGYT
TRBJ2-5 TRBV7-2 TRBD1 ASSPLDRLETQY
TRBJ2-1 TRBV9 - ASSDAYNEQF
TRBJ1-2 TRBV12-3/TRBV12-4 - ASSPDRNYGYT
TRBJ2-1 TRBV20-1 - SARDRDRYNEQF
TRBJ1-1 TRBV7-9 - AIGPGVSNTEAF
TRBJ2-1 TRBV12-3/TRBV12-4 TRBD1 ASSPGGQGFEQF
TRBJ1-1 TRBV28 - ASSFIGVTEAF
TRBJ1-6 TRBV13 - ASKKGSPAGLNSPLH
TRBJ1-5 TRBV10-3 - AISESGGGQPQH
TRBJ2-1 TRBV7-2 - ASITGIFSYNEQF
TRBJ1-5 TRBV12-3/TRBV12-4 - ASTPSGVGQPQH
TRBJ2-2 TRBV5-6 - ASSFPRGLNTGELF
TRBJ1-5 TRBV6-1 TRBD1 ASAEQGAPGNQPQH
TRBJ2-3 TRBV7-6 - ASSARDKSTDTQY
TRBJ2-5 TRBV12-3/TRBV12-4 - ASSLGGRWQETQY
TRBJ2-3 TRBV6-5 - ASNPPMGGGDTDTQY
TRBJ2-4 TRBV27 TRBD2 ASSKFGGGGNIQY
TRBJ1-2 TRBV10-3 - AIKQPDTNYGYT
TRBJ2-3 TRBV5-1 TRBD1 ASSSGQGSSTDTQY
TRBJ1-1 TRBV7-8 - ASSLSGGGNTEAF
TRBJ2-2 TRBV12-3/TRBV12-4 - ASSNTDIGELF
TRBJ2-1 TRBV12-3/TRBV12-4 - ASSFGNPVEQF
TRBJ2-2 TRBV5-4 - ASSSPPIRRGSNTGELF
TRBJ2-2 TRBV4-3 TRBD1 ASSQQDRVAGELF
TRBJ2-7 TRBV4-1 TRBD1 ASSQTPTGELNEQY